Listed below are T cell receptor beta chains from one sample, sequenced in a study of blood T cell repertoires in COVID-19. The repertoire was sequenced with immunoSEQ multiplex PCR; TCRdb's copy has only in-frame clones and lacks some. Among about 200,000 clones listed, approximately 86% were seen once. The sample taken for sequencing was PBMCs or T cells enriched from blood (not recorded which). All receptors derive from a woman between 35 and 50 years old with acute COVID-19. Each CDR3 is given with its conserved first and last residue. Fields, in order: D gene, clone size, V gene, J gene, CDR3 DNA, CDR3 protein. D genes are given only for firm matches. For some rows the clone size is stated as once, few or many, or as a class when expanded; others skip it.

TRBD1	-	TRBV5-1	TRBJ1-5	TGCGCCAGCAGCTTGGGGCAGGGGGATCAGCCCCAGCATTTT	CASSLGQGDQPQHF
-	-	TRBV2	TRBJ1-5	TGTGCCAGCAGTGAACAGGGGTTCAATCAGCCCCAGCATTTT	CASSEQGFNQPQHF
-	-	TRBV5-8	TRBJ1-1	TGTGCCAGCAGCTTCCAGGGACAAGGGAACACTGAAGCTTTCTTT	CASSFQGQGNTEAFF
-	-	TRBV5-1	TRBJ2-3	TGCGCCAGCAGCAAAGAGCGTACGCAGTATTTT	CASSKERTQYF
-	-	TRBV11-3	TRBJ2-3	TGTGCCAGCAGCTTAGATCACGGGGGAGGCACAGATACGCAGTATTTT	CASSLDHGGGTDTQYF
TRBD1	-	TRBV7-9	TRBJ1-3	TGTGCCAGCAGGGGACAGGGGGTTTCGGGAAACACCATATATTTT	CASRGQGVSGNTIYF
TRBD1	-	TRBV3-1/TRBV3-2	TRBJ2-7	TGTGCCAGCAGCCATACCGGACAGGGTATTAACGAGCAGTACTTC	CASSHTGQGINEQYF
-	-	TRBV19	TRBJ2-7	TGTGCCAGTAGTATACAGGGATACGAGCAGTACTTC	CASSIQGYEQYF
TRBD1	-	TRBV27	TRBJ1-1	TGTGCCAGCAGAGGGACAGGCGGTGAAGCTTTCTTT	CASRGTGGEAFF
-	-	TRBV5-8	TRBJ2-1	TGTGCCAGCAGCCCCCCCTTCAGCAATGAGCAGTTCTTC	CASSPPFSNEQFF
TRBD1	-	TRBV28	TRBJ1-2	TGTGCCAGCAGTCCGATGGGACAGGTGGTTTTTGGCTACACCTTC	CASSPMGQVVFGYTF
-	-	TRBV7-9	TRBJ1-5	TGTGCCAGCGGCATGGGGGGTGGTCAGCCCCAGCATTTT	CASGMGGGQPQHF
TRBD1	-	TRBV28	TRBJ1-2	TGTGCCAGCAGTTTATCCCGGACAGGGGGGGGTGGCTACACCTTC	CASSLSRTGGGGYTF
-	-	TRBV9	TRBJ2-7	TGTGCCAGCAGCGTAGAAGGGGGAGAGCAGTACTTC	CASSVEGGEQYF
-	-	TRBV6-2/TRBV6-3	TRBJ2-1	TGTGCCAGCACCCCGGCGGGTGACAATGAGCAGTTCTTC	CASTPAGDNEQFF
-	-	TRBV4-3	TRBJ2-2	TGCGCCAGCAGCCAAGATATGACAGCCCCAGGCGGGGAGCTGTTTTTT	CASSQDMTAPGGELFF
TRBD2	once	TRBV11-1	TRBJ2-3	TGTGCCAGCAGTCCCCGGACTAGCGGGAGGACAGATACGCAGTATTTT	CASSPRTSGRTDTQYF
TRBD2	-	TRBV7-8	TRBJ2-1	TGTGCCAGCAGCTTAGCTCGGGGCGGGAGTGGAGGAGAGCAGTTCTTC	CASSLARGGSGGEQFF
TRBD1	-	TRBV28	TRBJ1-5	TGTGCCAGCAGTTCAGGGGGCAGCAATCAGCCCCAGCATTTT	CASSSGGSNQPQHF
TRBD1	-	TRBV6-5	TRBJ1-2	TGTGCCAGCAGTTCGGACAGGGGCCGTGGCTACACCTTC	CASSSDRGRGYTF
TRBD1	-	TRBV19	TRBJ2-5	TGTGCCAGTAGTATAGGAGGGACAGACTTCGGGGAGACCCAGTACTTC	CASSIGGTDFGETQYF
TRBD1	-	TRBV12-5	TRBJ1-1	TGTGCTAGTGGTTTGGGACCGGGACAGGATATAGAAGCTTTCTTT	CASGLGPGQDIEAFF
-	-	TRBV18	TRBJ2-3	TGTGCCAGCTCACCGCAGGCCGCGAACACGCAGTATTTT	CASSPQAANTQYF
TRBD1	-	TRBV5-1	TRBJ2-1	TGCGCCAGCAGCTTGGCCGGGTCGGGACAGACTGAGCAGTTCTTC	CASSLAGSGQTEQFF
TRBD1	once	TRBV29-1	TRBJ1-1	TGCAGCATACGACCGGGACAGGGCCCCACTGAAGCTTTCTTT	CSIRPGQGPTEAFF
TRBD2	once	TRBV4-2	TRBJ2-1	TGTGCCAGCAGCCTCCTGGCGGGAGGGGTGAACAATGAGCAGTTCTTC	CASSLLAGGVNNEQFF
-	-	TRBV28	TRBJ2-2	TGTGCCAGCAGGGCCGCGGGGACCGGGGAGCTGTTTTTT	CASRAAGTGELFF
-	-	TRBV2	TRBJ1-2	TGTGCCAGCAGTGTGACAGGCGTCTATGGCTACACCTTC	CASSVTGVYGYTF
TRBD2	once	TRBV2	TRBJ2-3	TGTGCCAGCAGTGCTAGCGGGAGCATGGTGGGCACAGATACGCAGTATTTT	CASSASGSMVGTDTQYF
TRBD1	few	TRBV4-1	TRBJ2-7	TGCGCCAGCAGCCAAGATTCGGGACAGTACTCCTACGAGCAGTACTTC	CASSQDSGQYSYEQYF
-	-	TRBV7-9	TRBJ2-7	TGTGCCAGCAGCTTAGTCGGCGGCAGGGACGAGCAGTACTTC	CASSLVGGRDEQYF
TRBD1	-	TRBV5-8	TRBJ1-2	TGTGCCAGCGTACAGGGGGCAGTCAACTATGGCTACACCTTC	CASVQGAVNYGYTF
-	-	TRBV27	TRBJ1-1	TGTGCCAGCAGCCCAACGGTGAACACTGAAGCTTTCTTT	CASSPTVNTEAFF
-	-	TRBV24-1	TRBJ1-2	TGTGCCACCAGTGATACCGACAGCTTGGGGGGCTACACCTTC	CATSDTDSLGGYTF
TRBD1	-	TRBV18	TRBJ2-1	TGTGCCAGCTCACCACCGGCCGGGACAGAAAACAATGAGCAGTTCTTC	CASSPPAGTENNEQFF
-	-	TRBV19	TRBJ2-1	TGTGCCAGTAGTACCTATGCGGGACTGGACAATGAGCAGTTCTTC	CASSTYAGLDNEQFF
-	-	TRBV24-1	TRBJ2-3	TGTGCCACCAGTGATTCTCGGGGGAGCACAGATACGCAGTATTTT	CATSDSRGSTDTQYF
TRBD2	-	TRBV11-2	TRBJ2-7	TGTGCCAGCAGCTTGATGGCGGGAGGTTCCTACGAGCAGTACTTC	CASSLMAGGSYEQYF
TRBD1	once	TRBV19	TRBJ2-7	TGTGCCAGTAGTAGGGAGGACAGGGGCCCCTACGAGCAGTACTTC	CASSREDRGPYEQYF
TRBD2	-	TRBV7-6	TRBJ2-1	TGTGCCAGCAGCTCCAACCCAATGGGGCTAGCGGGGTCATACAATGAGCAGTTCTTC	CASSSNPMGLAGSYNEQFF